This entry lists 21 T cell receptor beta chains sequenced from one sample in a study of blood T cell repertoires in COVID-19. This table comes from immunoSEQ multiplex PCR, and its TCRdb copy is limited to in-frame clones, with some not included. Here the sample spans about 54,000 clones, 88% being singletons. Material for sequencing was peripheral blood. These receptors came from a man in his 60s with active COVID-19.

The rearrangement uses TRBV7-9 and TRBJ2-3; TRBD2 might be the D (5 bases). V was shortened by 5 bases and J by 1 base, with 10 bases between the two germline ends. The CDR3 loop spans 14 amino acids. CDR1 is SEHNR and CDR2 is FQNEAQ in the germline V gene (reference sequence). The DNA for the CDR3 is TGTGCCAGCAGCCCCCCGGAGGGCACAGATACGCAGTATTTT. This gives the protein CASSPPEGTDTQYF.

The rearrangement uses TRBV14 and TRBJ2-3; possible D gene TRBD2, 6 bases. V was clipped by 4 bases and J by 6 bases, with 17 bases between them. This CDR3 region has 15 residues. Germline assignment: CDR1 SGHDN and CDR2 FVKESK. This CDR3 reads CASSRGTFASDTQYF. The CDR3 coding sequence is TGTGCCAGCAGCCGCGGGACTTTCGCCTCCGATACGCAGTATTTT. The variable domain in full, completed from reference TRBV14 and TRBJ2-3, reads EAGVTQFPSHSVIEKGQTVTLRCDPISGHDNLYWYRRVMGKEIKFLLHFVKESKQDESGMPNNRFLAERTGGTYSTLKVQPAELEDSGVYFCASSRGTFASDTQYFGPGTRLTVL.

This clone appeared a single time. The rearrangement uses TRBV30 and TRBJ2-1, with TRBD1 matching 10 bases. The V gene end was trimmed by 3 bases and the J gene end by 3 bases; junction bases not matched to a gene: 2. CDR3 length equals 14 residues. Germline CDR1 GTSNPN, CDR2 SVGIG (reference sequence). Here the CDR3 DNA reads TGTGCCTGGAGGGACAGGGGGATCTACAATGAGCAGTTCTTC. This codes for CAWRDRGIYNEQFF.

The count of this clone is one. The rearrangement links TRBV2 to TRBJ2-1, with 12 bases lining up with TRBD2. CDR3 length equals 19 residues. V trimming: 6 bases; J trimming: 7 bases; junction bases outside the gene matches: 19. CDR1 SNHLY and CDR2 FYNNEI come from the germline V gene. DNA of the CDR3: TGTGCCAGCAGCGACCTTGGACTCTTCGGACTAGCGGGACGAAATGAGCAGTTCTTC. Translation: CASSDLGLFGLAGRNEQFF.

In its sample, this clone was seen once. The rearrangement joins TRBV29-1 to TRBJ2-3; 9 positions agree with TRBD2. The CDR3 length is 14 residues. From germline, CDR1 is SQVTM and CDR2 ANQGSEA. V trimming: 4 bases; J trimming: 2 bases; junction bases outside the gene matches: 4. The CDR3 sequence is CSVVLAGITDTQYF. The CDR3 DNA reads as TGCAGCGTTGTGCTAGCGGGAATCACAGATACGCAGTATTTT.

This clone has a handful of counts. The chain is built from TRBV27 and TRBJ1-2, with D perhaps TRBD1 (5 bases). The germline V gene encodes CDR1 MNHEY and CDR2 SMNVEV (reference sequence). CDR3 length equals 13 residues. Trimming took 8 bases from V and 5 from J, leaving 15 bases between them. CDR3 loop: CASSQGGIYGYTF. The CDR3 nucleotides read TGTGCCAGCTCCCAGGGAGGGATATATGGCTACACCTTC.

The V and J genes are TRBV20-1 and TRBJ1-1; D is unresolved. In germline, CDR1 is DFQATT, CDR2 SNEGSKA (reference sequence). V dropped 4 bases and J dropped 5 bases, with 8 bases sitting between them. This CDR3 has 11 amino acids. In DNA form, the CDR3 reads TGCAGTGCTATTCCCATTACTGAAGCTTTCTTT. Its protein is CSAIPITEAFF.

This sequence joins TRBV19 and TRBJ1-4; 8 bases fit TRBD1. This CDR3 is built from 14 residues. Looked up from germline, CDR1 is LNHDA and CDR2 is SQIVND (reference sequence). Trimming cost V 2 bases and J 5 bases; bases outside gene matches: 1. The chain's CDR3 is CASSIQGANEKLFF. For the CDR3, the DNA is TGTGCCAGTAGTATACAGGGGGCCAATGAAAAACTGTTTTTT.

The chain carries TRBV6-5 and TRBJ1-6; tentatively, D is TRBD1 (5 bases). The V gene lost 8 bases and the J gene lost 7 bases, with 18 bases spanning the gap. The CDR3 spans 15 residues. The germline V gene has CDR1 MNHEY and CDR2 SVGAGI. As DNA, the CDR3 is TGTGCCAGCGGAGAAAGGGGACGGGGGAATTCACCCCTCCACTTT. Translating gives CASGERGRGNSPLHF.

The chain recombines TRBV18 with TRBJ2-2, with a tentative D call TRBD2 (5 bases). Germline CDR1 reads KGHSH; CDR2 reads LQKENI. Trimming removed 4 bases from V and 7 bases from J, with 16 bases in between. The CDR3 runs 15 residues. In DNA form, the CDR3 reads TGTGCCAGCTCACGAGGCGCTAGCTGGAACGGGGAGCTGTTTTTT. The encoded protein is CASSRGASWNGELFF.

The CDR3 DNA follows: TGTGCCAGCAGTCCCGGGACTAGCGGCCCGGGTGAGCAGTTCTTC. Amino acids: CASSPGTSGPGEQFF. This chain joins TRBV7-3 and TRBJ2-1, with 11 positions matching TRBD2. The CDR3 runs 15 residues. Germline V gene lookup returns CDR1 SGHTA and CDR2 FQGTGA. J was trimmed by 9 bases and V by 6 bases; bases with no gene match: 10. Full variable domain (rest looked up from reference TRBV7-3 and TRBJ2-1): GAGVSQTPSNKVTEKGKYVELRCDPISGHTALYWYRQSLGQGPEFLIYFQGTGAADDSGLPNDRFFAVRPEGSVSTLKIQRTERGDSAVYLCASSPGTSGPGEQFFGPGTRLTVL.

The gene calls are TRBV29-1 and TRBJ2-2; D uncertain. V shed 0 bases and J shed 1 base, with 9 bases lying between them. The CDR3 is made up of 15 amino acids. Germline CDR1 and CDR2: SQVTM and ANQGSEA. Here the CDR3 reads CSVEDRVGNTGELFF. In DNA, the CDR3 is TGCAGCGTTGAAGATCGGGTGGGGAACACCGGGGAGCTGTTTTTT.

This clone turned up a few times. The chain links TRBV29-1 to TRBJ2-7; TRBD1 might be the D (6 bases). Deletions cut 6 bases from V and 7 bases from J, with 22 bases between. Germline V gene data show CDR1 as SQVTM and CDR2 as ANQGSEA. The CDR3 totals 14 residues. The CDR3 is CSVSRLGTSREQYF. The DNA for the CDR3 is TGCAGCGTGAGTCGGCTAGGGACATCTCGTGAGCAGTACTTC.

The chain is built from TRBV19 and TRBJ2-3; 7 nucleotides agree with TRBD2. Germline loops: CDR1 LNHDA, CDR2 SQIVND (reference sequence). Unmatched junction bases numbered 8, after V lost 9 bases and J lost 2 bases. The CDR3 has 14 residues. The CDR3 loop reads CASEPGGPTDTQYF. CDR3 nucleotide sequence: TGTGCCAGCGAACCGGGAGGCCCCACAGATACGCAGTATTTT.

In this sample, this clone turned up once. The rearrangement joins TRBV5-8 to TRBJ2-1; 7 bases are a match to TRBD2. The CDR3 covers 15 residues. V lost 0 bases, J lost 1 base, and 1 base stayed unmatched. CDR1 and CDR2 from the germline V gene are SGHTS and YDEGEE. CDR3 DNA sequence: TGTGCCAGCAGCTTGGGAGCGGGATCCTACAATGAGCAGTTCTTC. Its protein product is CASSLGAGSYNEQFF.

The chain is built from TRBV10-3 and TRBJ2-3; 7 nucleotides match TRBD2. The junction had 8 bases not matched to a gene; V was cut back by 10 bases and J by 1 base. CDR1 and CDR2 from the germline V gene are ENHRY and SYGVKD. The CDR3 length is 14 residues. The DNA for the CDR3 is TGTGCCACCGGGCGGGAGACCCGCACAGATACGCAGTATTTT. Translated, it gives CATGRETRTDTQYF.

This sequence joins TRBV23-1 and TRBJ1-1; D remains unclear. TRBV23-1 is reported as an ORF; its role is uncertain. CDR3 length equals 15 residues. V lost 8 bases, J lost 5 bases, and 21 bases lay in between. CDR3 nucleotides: TGCGCCAGCCCAAATCCAGCAGGTTATCGGACTGAAGCTTTCTTT. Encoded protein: CASPNPAGYRTEAFF.

The CDR3 here is CASRSGTEANYGYTF. CDR3 nucleotide sequence: TGTGCCAGCCGTTCCGGGACTGAAGCTAACTATGGCTACACCTTC. The J gene is TRBJ1-2, the V gene TRBV19; D might be TRBD1 (5 bases). V lost 9 bases, J lost 0 bases, and 17 bases lay in between. The CDR3 has 15 residues. Germline CDR1 and CDR2: LNHDA and SQIVND (reference sequence).

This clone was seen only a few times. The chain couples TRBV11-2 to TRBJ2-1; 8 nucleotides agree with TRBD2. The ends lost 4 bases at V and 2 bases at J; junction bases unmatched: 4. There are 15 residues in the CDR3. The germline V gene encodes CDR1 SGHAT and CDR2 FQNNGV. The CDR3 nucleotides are TGTGCCAGCAGCTCGAGCGGGAGCCCCTACAATGAGCAGTTCTTC. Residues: CASSSSGSPYNEQFF. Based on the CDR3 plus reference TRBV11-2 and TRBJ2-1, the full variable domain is EAGVAQSPRYKIIEKRQSVAFWCNPISGHATLYWYQQILGQGPKLLIQFQNNGVVDDSQLPKDRFSAERLKGVDSTLKIQPAKLEDSAVYLCASSSSGSPYNEQFFGPGTRLTVL.

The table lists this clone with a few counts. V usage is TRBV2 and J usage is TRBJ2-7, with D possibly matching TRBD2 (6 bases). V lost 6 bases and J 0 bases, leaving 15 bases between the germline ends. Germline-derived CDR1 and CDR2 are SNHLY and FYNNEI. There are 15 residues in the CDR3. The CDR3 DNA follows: TGTGCCAGCAGGGGCGTCGGGAGAGGCTCCTACGAGCAGTACTTC. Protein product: CASRGVGRGSYEQYF.

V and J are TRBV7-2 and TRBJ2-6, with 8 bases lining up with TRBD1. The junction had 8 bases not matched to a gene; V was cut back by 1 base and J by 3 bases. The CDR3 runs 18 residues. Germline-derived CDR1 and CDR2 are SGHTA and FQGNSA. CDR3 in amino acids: CASSLGPGGSGGANVLTF. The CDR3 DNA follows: TGTGCCAGCAGCTTAGGTCCAGGGGGCTCAGGTGGGGCCAACGTCCTGACTTTC.